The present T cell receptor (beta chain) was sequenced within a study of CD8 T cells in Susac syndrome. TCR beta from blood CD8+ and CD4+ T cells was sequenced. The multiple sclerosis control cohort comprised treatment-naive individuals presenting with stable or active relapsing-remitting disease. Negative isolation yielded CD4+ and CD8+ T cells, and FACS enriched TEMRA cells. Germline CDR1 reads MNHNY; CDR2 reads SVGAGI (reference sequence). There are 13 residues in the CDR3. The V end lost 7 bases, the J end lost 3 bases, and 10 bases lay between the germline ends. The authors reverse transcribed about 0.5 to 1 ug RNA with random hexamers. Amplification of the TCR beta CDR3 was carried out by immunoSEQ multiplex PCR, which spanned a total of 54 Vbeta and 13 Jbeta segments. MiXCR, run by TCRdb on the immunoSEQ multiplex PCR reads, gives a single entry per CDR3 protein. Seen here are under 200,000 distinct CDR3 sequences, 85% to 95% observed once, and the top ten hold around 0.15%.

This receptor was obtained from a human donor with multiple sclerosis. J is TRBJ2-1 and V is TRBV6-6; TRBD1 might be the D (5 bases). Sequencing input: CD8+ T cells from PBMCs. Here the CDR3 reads CASTTDSYNEQFF. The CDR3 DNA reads TGTGCCAGCACGACCGACAGCTACAATGAGCAGTTCTTC.